The next 20 T cell receptor beta chains were all read from a single sample in a study of blood T cell repertoires in COVID-19. Clones were read by immunoSEQ multiplex PCR, and TCRdb kept only the in-frame ones, dropping some. The repertoire has about 310,000 clones, 87% of them found once; the top ten carry 1%. Sequencing used peripheral blood. These receptor sequences come from a man aged 50-59 years with active or convalescent COVID-19.

This clone was counted a few times. The rearrangement links TRBV15 to TRBJ1-2, with D hard to call. The germline V gene has CDR1 LNHNV and CDR2 YYDKDF (reference sequence). The CDR3 totals 16 residues. The V and J ends lost 0 bases and 4 bases respectively, with 15 bases between them. CDR3 protein: CATSREAVTALYGYTF. The DNA for the CDR3 is TGTGCCACCAGCAGAGAAGCGGTAACAGCCCTCTATGGCTACACCTTC.

The chain's CDR3 is CASSAWRLAGSEQFF. CDR3 in DNA: TGTGCCAGTAGTGCCTGGCGACTAGCGGGAAGTGAGCAGTTCTTC. V gene TRBV19 combines with J gene TRBJ2-1, with TRBD2 matching over 11 bases. Germline V gene data show CDR1 as LNHDA and CDR2 as SQIVND (reference sequence). The junction had 9 bases not matched to a gene; V was cut back by 5 bases and J by 9 bases. CDR3 size: 15 residues.

The gene calls are TRBV19 and TRBJ1-4, with 8 bases identical to TRBD1. CDR1 and CDR2 from the germline V gene are LNHDA and SQIVND (reference sequence). Trimming took 7 bases from V and 7 from J; bases not matched to a gene: 14. The CDR3 sequence is 16 residues long. This CDR3 is CASTGQGVGVGEKLFF. CDR3 sequence (DNA): TGTGCCAGTACCGGACAGGGAGTAGGCGTAGGTGAAAAACTGTTTTTT. The full variable domain, completed using reference TRBV19 and TRBJ1-4, is DGGITQSPKYLFRKEGQNVTLSCEQNLNHDAMYWYRQDPGQGLRLIYYSQIVNDFQKGDIAEGYSVSREKKESFPLTVTSAQKNPTAFYLCASTGQGVGVGEKLFFGSGTQLSVL.

The chain links TRBV6-5 to TRBJ1-2; maybe TRBD1 (5 bases). The germline gives CDR1 MNHEY, CDR2 SVGAGI. Trimming took 10 bases from V and 4 from J, leaving 16 bases between them. The CDR3 has 13 residues. Written as DNA, the CDR3 is TGTGCCACACGAATGGGGGGAGGCTATGGCTACACCTTC. Translation: CATRMGGGYGYTF.

This clone was observed a single time. J is TRBJ1-4 and V is TRBV28; D gene unclear. V was trimmed by 2 bases and J by 7 bases, leaving 11 bases between them. The CDR3 is 14 amino acids. Germline V gene sequence: CDR1 MDHEN, CDR2 SYDVKM. The CDR3 DNA reads as TGTGCCAGCAGTTTAAGGGTAGGGAGTGAAAAACTGTTTTTT. Encoded protein: CASSLRVGSEKLFF.

The chain combines TRBV3-1 (or the pseudogene TRBV3-2) with TRBJ1-3, with 9 bases that match TRBD1. Germline CDR1 LGHDT, CDR2 YNNKEL (reference sequence). V was clipped by 4 bases and J by 8 bases; unmatched bases: 6. The CDR3 extends over 14 amino acids. The CDR3 spells CASSLGQGWDTIYF. DNA of the CDR3: TGTGCCAGCAGCCTAGGACAGGGGTGGGACACCATATATTTT.

The rearrangement joins TRBV5-1 to TRBJ2-1; 16 nucleotides match TRBD2. Looked up from germline, CDR1 is SGHRS and CDR2 is YFSETQ. The CDR3 is 17 residues long. Losses at the gene ends were 3 bases for V and 5 bases for J; bases not matched to a gene: 5. The CDR3 spells CASSSGLAGGPNNEQFF. For the CDR3, the DNA is TGCGCCAGCAGCTCGGGACTAGCGGGAGGGCCAAACAATGAGCAGTTCTTC.

The J gene is TRBJ2-7, the V gene TRBV10-3, with 7 bases matching TRBD2. CDR1 and CDR2 (germline): ENHRY, SYGVKD. V gave up 6 bases and J gave up 5 bases; unmatched junction bases: 4. This CDR3 has 12 residues. CDR3 sequence reads: CAIRGTTDEQYF. CDR3 DNA sequence: TGTGCCATCAGGGGGACTACCGACGAGCAGTACTTC.

V and J are TRBV28 and TRBJ1-1; D is uncertain. Trimming removed 6 bases from V and 6 bases from J, with 8 bases in between. Germline CDR1 reads MDHEN; CDR2 reads SYDVKM. This CDR3 contains 11 residues. The CDR3: CASRRVAEAFF. The CDR3 DNA reads TGTGCCAGCAGAAGAGTCGCTGAAGCTTTCTTT.

V is TRBV4-1 and J is TRBJ1-1, with a possible D match to TRBD1 (5 bases). V lost 5 bases to trimming and J lost 8 bases, with 15 bases between them. CDR1 is MGHRA and CDR2 is YSYEKL in the germline V gene. The CDR3 has 13 residues. The CDR3 loop is CASSYGGPREAFF. The CDR3 coding sequence is TGCGCCAGCAGCTACGGGGGACCGAGGGAAGCTTTCTTT.

The CDR3 reads CATGTGQISTDTQYF. The DNA of the CDR3 is TGTGCCACCGGAACCGGACAGATCAGCACAGATACGCAGTATTTT. The rearrangement links TRBV15 to TRBJ2-3, with D possibly being TRBD1 (6 bases). This CDR3 region has 15 residues. Between the trimmed V and J ends, which lost 8 bases and 0 bases, there was a span of 15 bases. Germline assignment: CDR1 LNHNV and CDR2 YYDKDF (reference sequence).

The CDR3 is CASSLEATLGYEQYF. The DNA of the CDR3 is TGTGCCAGCAGTTTAGAGGCCACCTTGGGCTACGAGCAGTACTTC. V is TRBV27 and J is TRBJ2-7; no clear D gene. The CDR3 is made up of 15 amino acids. CDR1 and CDR2 (germline): MNHEY, SMNVEV (reference sequence). Trimming left V 2 bases short and J 3 bases short, with 14 bases between.

The V and J genes are TRBV2 and TRBJ2-5, with a tentative D call TRBD2 (6 bases). The CDR3 extends over 14 amino acids. Germline CDR1 SNHLY, CDR2 FYNNEI. V was trimmed by 8 bases and J by 5 bases, leaving 18 bases between them. The CDR3 region has the DNA TGTGCCAGCGGAGGGGCTCCCGTGCGGGAGACCCAGTACTTC. Amino acids: CASGGAPVRETQYF.

This chain joins TRBV7-9 and TRBJ1-6; D unclear. CDR3 length equals 15 residues. V was pared by 3 bases and J by 0 bases, with 6 bases between. Germline V lookup: CDR1 SEHNR, CDR2 FQNEAQ (reference sequence). CDR3 loop: CASSFTGSYNSPLHF. CDR3 sequence (DNA): TGTGCCAGCAGCTTTACGGGCTCCTATAATTCACCCCTCCACTTT.

The chain is built from TRBV7-9 and TRBJ2-2; 10 bases fit TRBD1. This CDR3 comprises 18 residues. V lost 2 bases, J lost 4 bases, and 10 bases stayed unmatched. CDR1 is SEHNR, CDR2 FQNEAQ, per germline (reference sequence). The DNA of the CDR3 is TGTGCCAGCAGCTTAACTAATAGGGACAGGGGACGCACCGGGGAGCTGTTTTTT. Translating it yields CASSLTNRDRGRTGELFF. Supplemented by reference TRBV7-9 and TRBJ2-2, the full variable domain reads DTGVSQNPRHKITKRGQNVTFRCDPISEHNRLYWYRQTLGQGPEFLTYFQNEAQLEKSRLLSDRFSAERPKGSFSTLEIQRTEQGDSAMYLCASSLTNRDRGRTGELFFGEGSRLTVL.

The V call is TRBV27, the J call TRBJ2-6; maybe TRBD2 (7 bases). Germline CDR1 is MNHEY and CDR2 is SMNVEV (reference sequence). Trimming removed 7 bases from V and 4 bases from J, with 20 bases in between. This CDR3 has 17 amino acids. CDR3 in amino acids: CASTVGGAAFGANVLTF. The CDR3 DNA sequence: TGTGCCAGCACGGTGGGGGGGGCCGCCTTCGGGGCCAACGTCCTGACTTTC. Complete variable domain (other parts from reference TRBV27 and TRBJ2-6): EAQVTQNPRYLITVTGKKLTVTCSQNMNHEYMSWYRQDPGLGLRQIYYSMNVEVTDKGDVPEGYKVSRKEKRNFPLILESPSPNQTSLYFCASTVGGAAFGANVLTFGAGSRLTVL.

The J gene is TRBJ1-6, the V gene TRBV30; weak D call: TRBD1 (5 bases). Trimming removed 3 bases at V and 13 bases at J, with 10 bases between. The CDR3 loop spans 11 amino acids. CDR1 and CDR2 (germline): GTSNPN, SVGIG (reference sequence). The CDR3 reads CAWRIRGPLHF. The CDR3 DNA reads TGTGCCTGGAGAATTCGGGGGCCCCTCCACTTT.

The V and J genes are TRBV5-1 and TRBJ1-1; no definite D call. CDR3 length equals 16 residues. V gave up 0 bases and J gave up 2 bases, with 14 bases separating them. Germline assignment: CDR1 SGHRS and CDR2 YFSETQ. The CDR3 DNA reads as TGCGCCAGCAGCTTGGGGGAGGGAAGCCCAAACACTGAAGCTTTCTTT. Residues: CASSLGEGSPNTEAFF.

This clone was recorded once. This chain uses TRBV19 with TRBJ2-3, with 8 positions matching TRBD2. The V and J ends lost 3 bases and 2 bases, in that order; junction bases with no gene match: 7. The CDR3 is 16 residues long. The germline V gene has CDR1 LNHDA and CDR2 SQIVND (reference sequence). The CDR3 loop is CASSMQGGGYTDTQYF. DNA of the CDR3: TGTGCCAGTAGTATGCAAGGCGGGGGGTACACAGATACGCAGTATTTT.

The chain is built from TRBV18 and TRBJ1-1; 8 nucleotides match TRBD1. Trimming cost V 1 base and J 4 bases; bases outside gene matches: 5. The germline V gene encodes CDR1 KGHSH and CDR2 LQKENI. The CDR3 spans 15 residues. The CDR3 here is CASSPQRQGSTEAFF. The CDR3 DNA sequence: TGTGCCAGCTCACCACAGAGACAGGGGAGCACTGAAGCTTTCTTT.